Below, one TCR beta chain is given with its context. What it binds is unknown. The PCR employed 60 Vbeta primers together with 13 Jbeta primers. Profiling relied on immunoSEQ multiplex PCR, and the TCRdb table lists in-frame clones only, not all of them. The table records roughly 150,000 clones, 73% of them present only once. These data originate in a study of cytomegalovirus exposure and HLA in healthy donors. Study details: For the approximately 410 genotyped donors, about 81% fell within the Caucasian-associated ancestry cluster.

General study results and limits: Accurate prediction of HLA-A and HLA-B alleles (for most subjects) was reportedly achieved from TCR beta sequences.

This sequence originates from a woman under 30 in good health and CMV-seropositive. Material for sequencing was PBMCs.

CDR3 bases: TGCAGCGTTTTGATCGCCCCGAAAAGCCAAAAGAACACTGAAGCTTTCTTT. Translating it yields CSVLIAPKSQKNTEAFF. This sequence joins TRBV29-1 and TRBJ1-1; D gene ambiguous. Trimming left V 5 bases short and J 1 base short, with 23 bases between. Germline lookup yields CDR1 SQVTM and CDR2 ANQGSEA. This CDR3 has 17 amino acids.